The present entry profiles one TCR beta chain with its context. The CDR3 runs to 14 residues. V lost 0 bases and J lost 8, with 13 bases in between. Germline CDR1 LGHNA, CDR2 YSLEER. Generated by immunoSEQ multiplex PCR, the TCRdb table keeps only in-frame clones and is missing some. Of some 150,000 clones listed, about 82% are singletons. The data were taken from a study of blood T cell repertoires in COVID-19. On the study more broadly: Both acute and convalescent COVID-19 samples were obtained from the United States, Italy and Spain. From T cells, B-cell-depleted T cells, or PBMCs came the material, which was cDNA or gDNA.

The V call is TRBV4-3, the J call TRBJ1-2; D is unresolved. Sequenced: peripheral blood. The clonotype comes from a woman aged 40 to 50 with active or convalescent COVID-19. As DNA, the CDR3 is TGCGCCAGCAGCCAAGATTCGGGTCCTCAAGGCTACACCTTC. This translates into CASSQDSGPQGYTF.